This record looks at one T cell receptor (beta chain) sequence and its context. V lost 5 bases, J lost 6 bases, and 11 bases lay in between. This CDR3 spans 13 amino acids. Germline CDR1 is SGHVS and CDR2 is FNYEAQ. This sample stems from a study of T-cell reconstitution after alpha-beta-depleted transplantation in children. The authors prepared the TCRbeta library with unique molecular identifiers. TCRdb itself ran the PCR reads through MiXCR, one entry per CDR3 protein. The sample consists of 200,000 to 250,000 distinct CDR3 sequences, approximately 9.7% of them appearing once. The sample was PBMCs from the stem cell graft donor, taken from the stem cell graft. The TCR originated in a human donor who donated a stem cell graft to a child with SCID. V usage is TRBV7-6 and J usage is TRBJ1-5; D might be TRBD1 (5 bases). CDR3 nucleotide sequence: TGTGCCAGCAGCCGCGGACAATTTCAGCCCCAGCATTTT. This encodes CASSRGQFQPQHF.